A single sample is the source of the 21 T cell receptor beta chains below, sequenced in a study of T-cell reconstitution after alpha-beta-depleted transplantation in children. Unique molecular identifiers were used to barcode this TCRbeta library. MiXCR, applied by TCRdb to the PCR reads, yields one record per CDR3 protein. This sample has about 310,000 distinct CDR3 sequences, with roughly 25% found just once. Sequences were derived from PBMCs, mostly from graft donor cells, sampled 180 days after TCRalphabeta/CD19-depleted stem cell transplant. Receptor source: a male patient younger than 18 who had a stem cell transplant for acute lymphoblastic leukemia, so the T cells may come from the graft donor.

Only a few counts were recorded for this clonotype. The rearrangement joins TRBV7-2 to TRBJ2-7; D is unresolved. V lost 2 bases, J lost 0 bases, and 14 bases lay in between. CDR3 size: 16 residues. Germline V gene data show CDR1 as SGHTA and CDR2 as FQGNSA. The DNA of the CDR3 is TGTGCCAGCAGCTTAATACCGGCAGGAAGCTCCTACGAGCAGTACTTC. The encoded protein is CASSLIPAGSSYEQYF. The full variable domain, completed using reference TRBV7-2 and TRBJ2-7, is GAGVSQSPSNKVTEKGKDVELRCDPISGHTALYWYRQSLGQGLEFLIYFQGNSAPDKSGLPSDRFSAERTGGSVSTLTIQRTQQEDSAVYLCASSLIPAGSSYEQYFGPGTRLTVT.

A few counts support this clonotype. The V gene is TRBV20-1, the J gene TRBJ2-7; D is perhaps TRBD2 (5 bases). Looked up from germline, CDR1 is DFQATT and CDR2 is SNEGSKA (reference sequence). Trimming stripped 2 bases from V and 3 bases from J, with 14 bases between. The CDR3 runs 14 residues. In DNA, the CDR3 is TGCAGTGCTAGAAAAGGGAGTAGAGGCTACGAGCAGTACTTC. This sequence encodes CSARKGSRGYEQYF.

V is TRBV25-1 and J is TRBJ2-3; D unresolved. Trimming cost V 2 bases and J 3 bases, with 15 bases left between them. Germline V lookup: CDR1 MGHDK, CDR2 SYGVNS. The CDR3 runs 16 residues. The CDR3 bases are TGTGCCAGCAGTGAACGGGTCTTTGGAGTAACAGATACGCAGTATTTT. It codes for CASSERVFGVTDTQYF.

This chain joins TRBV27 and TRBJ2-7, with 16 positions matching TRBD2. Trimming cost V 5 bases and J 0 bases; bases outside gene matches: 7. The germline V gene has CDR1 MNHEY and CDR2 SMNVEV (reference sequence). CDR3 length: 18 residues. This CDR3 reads CASSVGTSGRGLSYEQYF. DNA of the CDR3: TGTGCCAGCAGTGTCGGGACTAGCGGGAGGGGGCTCTCCTACGAGCAGTACTTC.

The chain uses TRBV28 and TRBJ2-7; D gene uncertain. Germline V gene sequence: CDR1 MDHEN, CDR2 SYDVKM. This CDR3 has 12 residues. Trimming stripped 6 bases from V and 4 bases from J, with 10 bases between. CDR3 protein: CASSSLQYEQYF. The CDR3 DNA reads TGTGCCAGCAGCTCTCTGCAATACGAGCAGTACTTC.

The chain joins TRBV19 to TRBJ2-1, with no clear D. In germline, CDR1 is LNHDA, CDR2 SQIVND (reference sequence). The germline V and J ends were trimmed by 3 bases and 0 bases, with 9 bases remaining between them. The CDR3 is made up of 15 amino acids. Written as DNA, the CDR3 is TGTGCCAGTAGTATCGGCCGAAGCTCCTACAATGAGCAGTTCTTC. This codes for CASSIGRSSYNEQFF.

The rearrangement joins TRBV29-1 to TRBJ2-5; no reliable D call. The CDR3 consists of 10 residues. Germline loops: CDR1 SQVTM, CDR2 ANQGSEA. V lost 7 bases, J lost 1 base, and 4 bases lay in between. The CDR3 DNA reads TGCAGCGGGAGCCAAGAGACCCAGTACTTC. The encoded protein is CSGSQETQYF.

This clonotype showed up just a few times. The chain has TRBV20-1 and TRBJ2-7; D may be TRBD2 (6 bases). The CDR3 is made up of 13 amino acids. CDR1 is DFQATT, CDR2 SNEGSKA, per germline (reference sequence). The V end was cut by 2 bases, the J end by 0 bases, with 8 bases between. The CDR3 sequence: CSARPSVSYEQYF. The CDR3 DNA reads TGCAGTGCTAGACCTAGCGTCTCCTACGAGCAGTACTTC.

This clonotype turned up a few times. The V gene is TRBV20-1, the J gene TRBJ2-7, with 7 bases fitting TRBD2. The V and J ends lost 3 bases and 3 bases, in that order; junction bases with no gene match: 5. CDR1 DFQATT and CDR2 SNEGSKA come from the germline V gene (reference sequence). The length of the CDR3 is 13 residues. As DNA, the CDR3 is TGCAGTGCTAGCGGGAGGATTAACTACGAGCAGTACTTC. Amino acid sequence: CSASGRINYEQYF.

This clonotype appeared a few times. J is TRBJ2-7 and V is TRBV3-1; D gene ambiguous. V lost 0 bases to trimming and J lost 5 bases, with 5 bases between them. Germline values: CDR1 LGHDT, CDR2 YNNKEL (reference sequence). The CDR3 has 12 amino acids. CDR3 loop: CASSQDGDEQYF. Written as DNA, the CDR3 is TGTGCCAGCAGCCAAGATGGGGACGAGCAGTACTTC.

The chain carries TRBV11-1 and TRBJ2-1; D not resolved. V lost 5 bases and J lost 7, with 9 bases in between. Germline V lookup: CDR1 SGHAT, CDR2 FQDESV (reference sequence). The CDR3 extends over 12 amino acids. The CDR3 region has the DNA TGTGCCAGCAGCCGACCAGCAAATGAGCAGTTCTTC. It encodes CASSRPANEQFF. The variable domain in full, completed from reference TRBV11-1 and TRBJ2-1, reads EAEVAQSPRYKITEKSQAVAFWCDPISGHATLYWYRQILGQGPELLVQFQDESVVDDSQLPKDRFSAERLKGVDSTLKIQPAELGDSAMYLCASSRPANEQFFGPGTRLTVL.

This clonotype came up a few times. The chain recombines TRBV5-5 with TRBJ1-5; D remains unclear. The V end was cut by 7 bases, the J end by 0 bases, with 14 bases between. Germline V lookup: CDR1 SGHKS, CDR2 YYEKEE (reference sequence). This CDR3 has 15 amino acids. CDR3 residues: CASAQYGYSNQPQHF. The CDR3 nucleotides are TGTGCCAGCGCCCAATATGGGTATAGCAATCAGCCCCAGCATTTT.

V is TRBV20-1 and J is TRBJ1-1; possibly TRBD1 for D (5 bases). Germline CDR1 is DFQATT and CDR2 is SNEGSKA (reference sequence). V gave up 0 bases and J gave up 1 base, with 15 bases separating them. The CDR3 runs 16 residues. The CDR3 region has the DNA TGCAGTGCTAGAGATCACCGGGGCCTTACGAACACTGAAGCTTTCTTT. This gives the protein CSARDHRGLTNTEAFF.

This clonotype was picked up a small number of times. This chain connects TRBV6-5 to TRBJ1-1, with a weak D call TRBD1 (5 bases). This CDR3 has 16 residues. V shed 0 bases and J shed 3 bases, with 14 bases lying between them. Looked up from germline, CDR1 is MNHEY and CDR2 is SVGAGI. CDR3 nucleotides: TGTGCCAGCAGTTACTCTGTCCTCGACAGATACACTGAAGCTTTCTTT. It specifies CASSYSVLDRYTEAFF.

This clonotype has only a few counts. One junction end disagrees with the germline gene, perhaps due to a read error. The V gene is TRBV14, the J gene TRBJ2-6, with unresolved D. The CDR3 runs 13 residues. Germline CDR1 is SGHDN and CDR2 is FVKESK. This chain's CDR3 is CASSQAGPNVLTF. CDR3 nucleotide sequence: TGTGCCAGCAGCCAAGCTGGGCCCAACGTCCTGACTTTC. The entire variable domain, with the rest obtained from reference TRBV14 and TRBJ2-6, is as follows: EAGVTQFPSHSVIEKGQTVTLRCDPISGHDNLYWYRRVMGKEIKFLLHFVKESKQDESGMPNNRFLAERTGGTYSTLKVQPAELEDSGVYFCASSQAGPNVLTFGAGSRLTVL.

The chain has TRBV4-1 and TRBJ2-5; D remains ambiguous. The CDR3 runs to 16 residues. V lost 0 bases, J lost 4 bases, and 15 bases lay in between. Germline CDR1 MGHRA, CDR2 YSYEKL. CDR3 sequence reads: CASSQDRDRRRETQYF. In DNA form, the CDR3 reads TGCGCCAGCAGCCAAGATAGAGACCGTAGGCGAGAGACCCAGTACTTC.

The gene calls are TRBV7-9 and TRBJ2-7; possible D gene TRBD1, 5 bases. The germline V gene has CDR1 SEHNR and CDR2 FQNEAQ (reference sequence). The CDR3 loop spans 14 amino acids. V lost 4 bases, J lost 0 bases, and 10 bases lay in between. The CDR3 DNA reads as TGTGCCAGCAGCTCGGACATTACCTCCTACGAGCAGTACTTC. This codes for CASSSDITSYEQYF.

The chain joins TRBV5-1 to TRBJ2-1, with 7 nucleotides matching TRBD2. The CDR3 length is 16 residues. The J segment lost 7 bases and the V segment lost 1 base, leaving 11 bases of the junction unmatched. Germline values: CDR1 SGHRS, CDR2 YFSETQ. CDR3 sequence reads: CASSLRYAGAGNEQFF. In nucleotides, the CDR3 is TGCGCCAGCAGCTTGAGGTATGCGGGAGCGGGGAATGAGCAGTTCTTC.

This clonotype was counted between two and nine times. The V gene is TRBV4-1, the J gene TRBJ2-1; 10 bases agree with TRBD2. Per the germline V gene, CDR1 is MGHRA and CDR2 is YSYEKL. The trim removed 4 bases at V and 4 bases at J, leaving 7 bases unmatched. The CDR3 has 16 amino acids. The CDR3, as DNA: TGCGCCAGCAGCCGCTATGGACTAGCGGATTACAATGAGCAGTTCTTC. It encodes CASSRYGLADYNEQFF.

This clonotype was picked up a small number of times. The CDR3 region is CSVEENIQYF. The CDR3 DNA reads as TGCAGCGTTGAGGAAAACATTCAGTACTTC. The chain combines TRBV29-1 with TRBJ2-4; D is uncertain. This CDR3 is built from 10 residues. CDR1 and CDR2 from the germline V gene are SQVTM and ANQGSEA. V lost 3 bases, J lost 5 bases, and 2 bases lay in between. The full variable domain, rest sourced from reference TRBV29-1 and TRBJ2-4, is SAVISQKPSRDICQRGTSLTIQCQVDSQVTMMFWYRQQPGQSLTLIATANQGSEATYESGFVIDKFPISRPNLTFSTLTVSNMSPEDSSIYLCSVEENIQYFGAGTRLSVL.

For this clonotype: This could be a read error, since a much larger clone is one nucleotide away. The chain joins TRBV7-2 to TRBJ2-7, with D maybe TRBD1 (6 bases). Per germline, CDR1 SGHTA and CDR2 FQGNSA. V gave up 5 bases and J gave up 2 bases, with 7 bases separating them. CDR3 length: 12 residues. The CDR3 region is CASSGQTYEQYF. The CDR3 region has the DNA TGTGCCAGCAGCGGACAGACCTACGAGCAGTACTTC.